These 8 T cell receptor beta chains were sequenced from one sample in a study of regulatory T cells in long-lasting Graves disease. Construction of TCR beta libraries relied on iRepertoire HTBI primers and on Arm-PCR targeting CDR3 regions. TCRdb re-called the multiplex PCR reads through MiXCR, storing one row per CDR3 protein. The sample has nearly 350,000 distinct CDR3 sequences, about 20% seen once. Time point noted: persistent/refractory GD, antithyroid drugs over 5 years with positive TRAb. PBMC RNA served as the TCR library source. The material was peripheral blood mononuclear cells (PBMCs), obtained when the disease was refractory, from a patient treated with antithyroid drugs. The source is a female donor with Graves disease.

The table lists this clonotype with many counts. This chain joins TRBV6-1 and TRBJ1-1; D not certain. Trimming cost V 6 bases and J 4 bases, with 15 bases left between them. Germline V gene sequence: CDR1 MNHNS, CDR2 SASEGT. The CDR3 is 14 amino acids. DNA for the CDR3: TGTGCCAGCAGACCCGGAGAAGGTGGCACTGAAGCTTTCTTT. The encoded protein is CASRPGEGGTEAFF.

Turning to this clonotype: A single base separates this from a much larger clone, so it may be a read error. The genes are TRBV27 and TRBJ2-6, with a weak D call TRBD1 (8 bases). Germline lookup yields CDR1 MNHEY and CDR2 SMNVEV (reference sequence). This CDR3 is 17 amino acids long. Trimming removed 3 bases from V and 0 bases from J, with 12 bases in between. DNA for the CDR3: TGTGCCAGCAGTTTGACAGGGGAGGGCTCTGGGGCCAACGTCCTGACTTTC. It encodes CASSLTGEGSGANVLTF.

This clonotype was recorded many times. The chain carries TRBV10-3 and TRBJ1-4, with no clear D. Germline V gene sequence: CDR1 ENHRY, CDR2 SYGVKD. The CDR3 runs 12 residues. V gave up 10 bases and J gave up 3 bases, with 9 bases separating them. CDR3 DNA sequence: TGTGCCACCTCTGGTCCTAATGAAAAACTGTTTTTT. Translated, it gives CATSGPNEKLFF.

This clonotype has a handful of counts. The genes are TRBV25-1 and TRBJ2-7, with D perhaps assigned TRBD1 or TRBD2 (5 bases each). The germline gives CDR1 MGHDK, CDR2 SYGVNS. The CDR3 has 14 residues. The ends were cut back, 8 bases at V and 5 bases at J, with 19 bases in the middle. The CDR3 reads CASSWGTLVNEQYF. The CDR3 region has the DNA TGTGCCAGCTCTTGGGGGACCCTAGTGAACGAGCAGTACTTC.

The CDR3 DNA is TGCGCCAGCAGCCGTGATCGGGAAAAACTGTTTTTT. It codes for CASSRDREKLFF. V and J are TRBV5-1 and TRBJ1-4; D is undetermined. The CDR3 contains 12 residues. Trimming left V 4 bases short and J 8 bases short, with 9 bases between. Germline V lookup: CDR1 SGHRS, CDR2 YFSETQ.

In this sample, this clonotype turned up many times. The rearrangement uses TRBV28 and TRBJ1-1; D gene uncertain. Germline CDR1 and CDR2: MDHEN and SYDVKM. The CDR3 extends over 11 amino acids. Trimming shortened V by 7 bases and J by 4 bases, and 7 bases separated the two germline ends. CDR3 DNA: TGTGCCAGCACCTGGGGCACTGAAGCTTTCTTT. Amino acid sequence: CASTWGTEAFF.

The rearrangement joins TRBV11-2 to TRBJ2-7; 7 nucleotides align to TRBD2. Losses at the gene ends were 1 base for V and 4 bases for J; bases not matched to a gene: 10. Germline V gene lookup returns CDR1 SGHAT and CDR2 FQNNGV. The CDR3 has 16 residues. The CDR3 region is CASSLGIEPSGYEQYF. CDR3 bases: TGTGCCAGCAGCTTAGGTATCGAGCCTAGCGGATACGAGCAGTACTTC.

The J gene is TRBJ1-6, the V gene TRBV6-1, with a weak D call TRBD1 (5 bases). V was cut by 0 bases and J by 7 bases, with 16 bases left in between. The CDR3 totals 17 residues. Germline assignment: CDR1 MNHNS and CDR2 SASEGT. This CDR3 is CASSEAFSGKPNSPLHF. CDR3 coding DNA: TGTGCCAGCAGTGAAGCGTTTTCAGGGAAGCCCAATTCACCCCTCCACTTT.